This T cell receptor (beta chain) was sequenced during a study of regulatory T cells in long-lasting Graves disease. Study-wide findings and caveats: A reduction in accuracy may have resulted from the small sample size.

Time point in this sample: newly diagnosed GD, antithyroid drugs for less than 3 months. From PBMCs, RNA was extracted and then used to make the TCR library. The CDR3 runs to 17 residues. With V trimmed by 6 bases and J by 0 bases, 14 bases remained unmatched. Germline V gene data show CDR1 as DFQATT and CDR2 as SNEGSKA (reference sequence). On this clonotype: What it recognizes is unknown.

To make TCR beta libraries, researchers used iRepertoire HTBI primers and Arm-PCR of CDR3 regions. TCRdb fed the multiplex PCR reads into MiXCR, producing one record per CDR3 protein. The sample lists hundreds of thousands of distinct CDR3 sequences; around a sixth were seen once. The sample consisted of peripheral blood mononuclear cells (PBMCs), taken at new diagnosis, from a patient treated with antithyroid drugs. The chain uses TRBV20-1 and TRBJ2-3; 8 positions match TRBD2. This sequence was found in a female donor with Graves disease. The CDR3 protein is CSAHWKRGGPSTDTQYF. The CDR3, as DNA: TGCAGTGCCCATTGGAAGCGCGGGGGGCCAAGCACAGATACGCAGTATTTT.